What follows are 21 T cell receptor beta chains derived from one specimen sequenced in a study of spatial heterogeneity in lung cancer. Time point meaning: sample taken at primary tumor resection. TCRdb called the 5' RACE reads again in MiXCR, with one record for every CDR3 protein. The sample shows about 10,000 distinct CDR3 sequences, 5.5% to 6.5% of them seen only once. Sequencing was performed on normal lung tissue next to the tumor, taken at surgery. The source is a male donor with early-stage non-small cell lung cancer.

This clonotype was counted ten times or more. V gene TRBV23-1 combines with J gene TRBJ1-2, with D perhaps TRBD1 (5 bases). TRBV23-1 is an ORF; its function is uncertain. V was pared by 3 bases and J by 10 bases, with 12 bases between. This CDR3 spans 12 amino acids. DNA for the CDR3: TGCGCCAGCAGTCATGGACATAGGCTCTACACCTTC. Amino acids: CASSHGHRLYTF.

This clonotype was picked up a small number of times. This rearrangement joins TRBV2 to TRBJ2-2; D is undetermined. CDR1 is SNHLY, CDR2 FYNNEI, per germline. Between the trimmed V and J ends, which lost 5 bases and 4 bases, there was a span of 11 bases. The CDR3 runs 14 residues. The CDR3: CASSSRTGTGELFF. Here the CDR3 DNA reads TGTGCCAGCAGTTCGAGAACTGGCACCGGGGAGCTGTTTTTT.

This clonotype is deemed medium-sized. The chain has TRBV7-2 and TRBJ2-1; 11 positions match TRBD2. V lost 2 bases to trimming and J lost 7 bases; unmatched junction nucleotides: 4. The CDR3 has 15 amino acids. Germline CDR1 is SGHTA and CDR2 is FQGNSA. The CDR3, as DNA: TGTGCCAGCAGCTTATCGGGACTAGCGGATAATGAGCAGTTCTTC. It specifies CASSLSGLADNEQFF.

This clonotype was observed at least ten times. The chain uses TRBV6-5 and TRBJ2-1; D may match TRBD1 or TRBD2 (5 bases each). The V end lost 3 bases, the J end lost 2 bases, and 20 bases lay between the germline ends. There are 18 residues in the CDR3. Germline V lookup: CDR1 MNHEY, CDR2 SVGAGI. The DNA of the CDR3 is TGTGCCAGCAGTTATGGGCCCGACTATGTGGGGCCCTACAATGAGCAGTTCTTC. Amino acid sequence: CASSYGPDYVGPYNEQFF.

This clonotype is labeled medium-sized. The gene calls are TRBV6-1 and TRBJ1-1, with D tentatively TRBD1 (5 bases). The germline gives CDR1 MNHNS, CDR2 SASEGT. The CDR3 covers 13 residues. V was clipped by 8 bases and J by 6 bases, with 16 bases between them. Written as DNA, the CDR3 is TGTGCCAGCCCTACAGGCCTACGCCCTGAAGCTTTCTTT. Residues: CASPTGLRPEAFF.

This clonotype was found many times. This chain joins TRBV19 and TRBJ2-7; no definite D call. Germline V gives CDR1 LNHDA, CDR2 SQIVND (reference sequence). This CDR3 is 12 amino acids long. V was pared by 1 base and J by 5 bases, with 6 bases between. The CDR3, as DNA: TGTGCCAGTAGTATAGGGGCCGACGAGCAGTACTTC. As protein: CASSIGADEQYF.

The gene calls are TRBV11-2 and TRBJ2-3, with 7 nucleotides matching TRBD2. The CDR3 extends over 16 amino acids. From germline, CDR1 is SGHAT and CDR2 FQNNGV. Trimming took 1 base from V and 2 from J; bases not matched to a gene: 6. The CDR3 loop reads CASSLGAGVNTDTQYF. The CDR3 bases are TGTGCCAGCAGCTTAGGGGCGGGGGTGAACACAGATACGCAGTATTTT.

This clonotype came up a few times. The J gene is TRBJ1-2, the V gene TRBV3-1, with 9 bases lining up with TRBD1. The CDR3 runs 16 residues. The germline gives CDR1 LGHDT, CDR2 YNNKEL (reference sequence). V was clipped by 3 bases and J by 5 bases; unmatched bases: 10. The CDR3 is CASSHTWDRDKYGYTF. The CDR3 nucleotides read TGTGCCAGCAGCCACACCTGGGACAGGGATAAGTATGGCTACACCTTC.

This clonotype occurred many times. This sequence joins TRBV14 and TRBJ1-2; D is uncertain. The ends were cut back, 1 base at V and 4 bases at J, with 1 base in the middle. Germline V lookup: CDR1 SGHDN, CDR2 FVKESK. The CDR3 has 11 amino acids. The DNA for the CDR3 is TGTGCCAGCAGCCAAGGCTATGGCTACACCTTC. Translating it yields CASSQGYGYTF.

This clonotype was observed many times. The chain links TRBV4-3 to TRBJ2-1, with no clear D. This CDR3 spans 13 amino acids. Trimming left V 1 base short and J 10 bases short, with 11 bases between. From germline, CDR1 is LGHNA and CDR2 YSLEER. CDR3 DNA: TGCGCCAGCAGCCAAGGGTTAATATCGGAGCAGTTCTTC. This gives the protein CASSQGLISEQFF.

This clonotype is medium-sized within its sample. The CDR3 reads CASSFEVRQGADTQYF. In nucleotides, the CDR3 is TGTGCCAGCAGTTTCGAAGTGCGGCAGGGCGCAGATACGCAGTATTTT. The rearrangement joins TRBV12-3 or TRBV12-4 to TRBJ2-3, with a weak D call TRBD1 (5 bases). This CDR3 spans 16 amino acids. Trimming took 3 bases from V and 4 from J, leaving 17 bases between them.

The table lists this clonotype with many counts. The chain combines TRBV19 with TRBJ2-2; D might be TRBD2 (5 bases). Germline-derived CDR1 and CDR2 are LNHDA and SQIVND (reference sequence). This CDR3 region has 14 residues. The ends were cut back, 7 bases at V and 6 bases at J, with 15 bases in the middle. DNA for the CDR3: TGTGCCAGTAACACCAAGGGCGGGCCCGGGGAGCTGTTTTTT. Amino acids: CASNTKGGPGELFF.

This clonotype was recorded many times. CDR3 in amino acids: CAWSVMGGGPDTQYF. As DNA, the CDR3 is TGTGCCTGGAGTGTCATGGGCGGGGGCCCAGATACGCAGTATTTT. The rearrangement uses TRBV30 and TRBJ2-3; D may be TRBD2 (7 bases). This CDR3 has 15 residues. V shed 0 bases and J shed 4 bases, with 14 bases lying between them. Germline assignment: CDR1 GTSNPN and CDR2 SVGIG (reference sequence). Supplemented by reference TRBV30 and TRBJ2-3, the full variable domain reads SQTIHQWPATLVQPVGSPLSLECTVEGTSNPNLYWYRQAAGRGLQLLFYSVGIGQISSEVPQNLSASRPQDRQFILSSKKLLLSDSGFYLCAWSVMGGGPDTQYFGPGTRLTVL.

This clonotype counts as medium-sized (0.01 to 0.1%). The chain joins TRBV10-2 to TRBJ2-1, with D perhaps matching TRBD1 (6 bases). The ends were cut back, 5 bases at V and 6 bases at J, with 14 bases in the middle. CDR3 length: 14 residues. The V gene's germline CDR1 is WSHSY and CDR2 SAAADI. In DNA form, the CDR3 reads TGCGCCAGCAGTCAACAGGGATCCGGCAATGAGCAGTTCTTC. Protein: CASSQQGSGNEQFF.

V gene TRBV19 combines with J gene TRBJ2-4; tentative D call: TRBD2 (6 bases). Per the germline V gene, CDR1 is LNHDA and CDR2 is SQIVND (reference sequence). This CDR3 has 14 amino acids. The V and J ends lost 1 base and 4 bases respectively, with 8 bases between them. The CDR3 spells CASSIGRGKNIQYF. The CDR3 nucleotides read TGTGCCAGTAGTATAGGCCGGGGGAAAAACATTCAGTACTTC.

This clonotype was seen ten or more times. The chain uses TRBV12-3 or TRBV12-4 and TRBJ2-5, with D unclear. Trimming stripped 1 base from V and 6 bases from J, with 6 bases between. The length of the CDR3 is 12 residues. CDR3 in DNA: TGTGCCAGCAGTTTAGAGGGTCAGACCCAGTACTTC. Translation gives CASSLEGQTQYF.

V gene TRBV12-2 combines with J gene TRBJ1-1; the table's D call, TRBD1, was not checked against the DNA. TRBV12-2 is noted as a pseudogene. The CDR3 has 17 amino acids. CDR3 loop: CASRLALQGVWDTEAFF. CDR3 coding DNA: TGTGCAAGTCGCTTAGCGCTCCAGGGGGTTTGGGACACTGAAGCTTTCTTT.

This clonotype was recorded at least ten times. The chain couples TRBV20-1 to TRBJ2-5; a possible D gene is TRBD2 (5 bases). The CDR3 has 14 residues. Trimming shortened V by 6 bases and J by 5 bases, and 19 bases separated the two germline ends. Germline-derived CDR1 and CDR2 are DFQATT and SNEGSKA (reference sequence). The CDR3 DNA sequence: TGCAGTGCCCGGTCGGGGTCCGGTTGGGAGACCCAGTACTTC. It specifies CSARSGSGWETQYF.

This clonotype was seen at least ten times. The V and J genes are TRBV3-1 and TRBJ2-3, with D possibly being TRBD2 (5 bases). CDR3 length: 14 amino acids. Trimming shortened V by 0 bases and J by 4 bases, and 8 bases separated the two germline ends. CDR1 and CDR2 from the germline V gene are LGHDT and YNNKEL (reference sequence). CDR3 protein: CASSQDAGADTQYF. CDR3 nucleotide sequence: TGTGCCAGCAGCCAAGATGCGGGTGCAGATACGCAGTATTTT.

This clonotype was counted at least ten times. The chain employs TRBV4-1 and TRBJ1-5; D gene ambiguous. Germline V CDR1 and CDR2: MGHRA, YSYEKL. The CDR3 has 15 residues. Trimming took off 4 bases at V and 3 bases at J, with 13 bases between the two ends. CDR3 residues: CASSPGEQYNQPQHF. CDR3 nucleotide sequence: TGCGCCAGCAGCCCCGGAGAACAGTACAATCAGCCCCAGCATTTT.

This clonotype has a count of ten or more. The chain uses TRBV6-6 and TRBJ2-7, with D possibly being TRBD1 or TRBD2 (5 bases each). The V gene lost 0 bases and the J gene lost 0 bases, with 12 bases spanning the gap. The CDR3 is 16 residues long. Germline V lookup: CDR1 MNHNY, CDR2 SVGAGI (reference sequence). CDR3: CASSYSGLADSYEQYF. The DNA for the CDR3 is TGTGCCAGCAGTTACTCGGGGCTAGCAGACTCCTACGAGCAGTACTTC.